The sequence of this T cell receptor (beta chain) was determined in a study of T cell repertoires in urothelial bladder cancer. Background on the study: The approximately 12 resected lesions were three cT0, three cTa, three cT1 and three cT2 or greater. Study observations and caveats: A single clone reached 2% to 2.5% in benign versus up to roughly 15% in carcinoma. Infiltrating lymphocytes: median 2% in carcinoma versus 9.5% to 15% in benign specimens. Carcinoma specimens had fewer T cells than benign specimens.

About this clone itself: Antigen unknown.

Data came from immunoSEQ multiplex PCR; TCRdb stores just in-frame clones and leaves some out. The table records roughly 6,600 clones, around 75% of them present only once. The receptor was derived from a human donor with urothelial carcinoma. The sample was tumor-infiltrating cells from bladder cancer.

CDR3 protein: CASRPPPGQGYEQYF. In DNA, the CDR3 is TGTGCCAGCAGACCGCCTCCGGGACAGGGCTACGAGCAGTACTTC. V and J are TRBV28 and TRBJ2-5; 9 nucleotides match TRBD1. The end of the DNA fits TRBJ2-7 better, so the J call may be wrong. CDR1 and CDR2 (germline): MDHEN, SYDVKM. The CDR3 length is 15 residues.